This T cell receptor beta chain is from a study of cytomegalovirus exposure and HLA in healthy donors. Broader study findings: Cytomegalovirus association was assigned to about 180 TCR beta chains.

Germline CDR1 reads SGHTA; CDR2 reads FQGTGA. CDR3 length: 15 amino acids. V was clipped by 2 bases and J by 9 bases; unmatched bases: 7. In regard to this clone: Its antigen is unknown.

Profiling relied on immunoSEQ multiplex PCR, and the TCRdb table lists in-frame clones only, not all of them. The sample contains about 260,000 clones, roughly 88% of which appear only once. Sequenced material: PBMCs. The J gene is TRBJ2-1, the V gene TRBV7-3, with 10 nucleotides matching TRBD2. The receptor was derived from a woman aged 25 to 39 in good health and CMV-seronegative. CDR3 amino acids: CASSLVSGRITEQFF. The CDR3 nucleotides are TGTGCCAGCAGCTTAGTTAGCGGGAGGATCACTGAGCAGTTCTTC.